This T cell receptor (beta chain) came from a study of shared clonotypes between healthy human individuals. Study results and limitations: Naive CD4 clonotypes overlapped across a handful of donors at roughly 5.1%.

A note on this clone: Its antigen is currently unknown.

The CDR3 is made up of 15 amino acids. Germline values: CDR1 LGHNA, CDR2 YSLEER. Deletions cut 1 base from V and 4 bases from J, with 14 bases between. Repertoires were generated with immunoSEQ multiplex PCR, while TCRdb's copy carries only in-frame clones and drops some. The sample lists 2 million to 2.5 million clones; under 95% were seen once. The naive CD8 population came from CD45RO-negative cells selected for CCR7, without terminally differentiated effector memory CD45RA+ cells. Sequencing used naive CD8+ T cells from PBMCs. This rearrangement joins TRBV4-3 to TRBJ2-7, with D tentatively TRBD1 or TRBD2 (5 bases each). The TCR originated in a man in his late teens or twenties in good health. Some clones in this sample may be carry-over from other donors' samples. CDR3 bases: TGCGCCAGCAGCCAAGCCGAGGGGCTGTATTACGAGCAGTACTTC. Encoded protein: CASSQAEGLYYEQYF.